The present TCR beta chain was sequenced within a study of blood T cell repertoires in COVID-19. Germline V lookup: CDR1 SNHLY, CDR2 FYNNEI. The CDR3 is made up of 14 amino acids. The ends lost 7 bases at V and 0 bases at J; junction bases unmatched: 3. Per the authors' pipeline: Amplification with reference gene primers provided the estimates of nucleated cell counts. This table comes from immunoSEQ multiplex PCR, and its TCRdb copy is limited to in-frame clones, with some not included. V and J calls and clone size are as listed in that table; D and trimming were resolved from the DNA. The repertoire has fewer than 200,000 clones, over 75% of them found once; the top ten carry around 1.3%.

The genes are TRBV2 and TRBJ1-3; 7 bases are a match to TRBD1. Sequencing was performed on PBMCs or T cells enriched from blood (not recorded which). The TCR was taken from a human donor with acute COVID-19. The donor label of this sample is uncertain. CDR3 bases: TGTGCCAGCACCGACAGGGCCTCTGGAAACACCATATATTTT. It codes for CASTDRASGNTIYF. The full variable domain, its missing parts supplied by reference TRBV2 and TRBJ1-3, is EPEVTQTPSHQVTQMGQEVILRCVPISNHLYFYWYRQILGQKVEFLVSFYNNEISEKSEIFDDQFSVERPDGSNFTLKIRSTKLEDSAMYFCASTDRASGNTIYFGEGSWLTVV.